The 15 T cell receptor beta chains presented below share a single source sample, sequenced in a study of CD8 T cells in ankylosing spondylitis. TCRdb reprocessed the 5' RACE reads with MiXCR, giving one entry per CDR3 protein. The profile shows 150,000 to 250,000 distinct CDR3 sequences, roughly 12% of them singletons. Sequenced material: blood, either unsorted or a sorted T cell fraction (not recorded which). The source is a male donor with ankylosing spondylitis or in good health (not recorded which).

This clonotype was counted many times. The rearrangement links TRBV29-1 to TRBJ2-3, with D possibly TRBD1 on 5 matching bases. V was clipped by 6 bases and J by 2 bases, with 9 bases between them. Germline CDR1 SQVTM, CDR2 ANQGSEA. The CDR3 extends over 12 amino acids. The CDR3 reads CSVPGITDTQYF. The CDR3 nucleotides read TGCAGCGTCCCAGGGATCACAGATACGCAGTATTTT.

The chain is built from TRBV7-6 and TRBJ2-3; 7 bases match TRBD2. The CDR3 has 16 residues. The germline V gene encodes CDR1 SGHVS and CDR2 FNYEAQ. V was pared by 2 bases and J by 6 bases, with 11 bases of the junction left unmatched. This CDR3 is CASSLLRLAEGDTQYF. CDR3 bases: TGTGCCAGCAGCTTATTGCGTCTAGCGGAGGGGGATACGCAGTATTTT.

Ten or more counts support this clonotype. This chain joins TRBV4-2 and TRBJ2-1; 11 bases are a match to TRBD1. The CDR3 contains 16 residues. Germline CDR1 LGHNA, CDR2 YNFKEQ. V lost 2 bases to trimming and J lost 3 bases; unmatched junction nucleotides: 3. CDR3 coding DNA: TGTGCCAGCAGCCAATCGGGGACAGGGGGCTACAATGAGCAGTTCTTC. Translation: CASSQSGTGGYNEQFF.

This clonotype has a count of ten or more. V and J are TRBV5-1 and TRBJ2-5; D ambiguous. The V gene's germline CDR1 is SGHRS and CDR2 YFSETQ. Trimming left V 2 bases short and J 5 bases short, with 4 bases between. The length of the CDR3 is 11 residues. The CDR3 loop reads CASSLTETQYF. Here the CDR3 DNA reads TGCGCCAGCAGCTTAACGGAGACCCAGTACTTC.

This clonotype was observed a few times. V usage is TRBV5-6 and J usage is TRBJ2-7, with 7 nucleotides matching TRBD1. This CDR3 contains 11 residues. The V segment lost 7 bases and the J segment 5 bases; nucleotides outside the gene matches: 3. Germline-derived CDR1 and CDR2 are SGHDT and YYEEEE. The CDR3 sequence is CASQQGNEQYF. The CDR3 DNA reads TGTGCCAGCCAACAGGGGAACGAGCAGTACTTC.

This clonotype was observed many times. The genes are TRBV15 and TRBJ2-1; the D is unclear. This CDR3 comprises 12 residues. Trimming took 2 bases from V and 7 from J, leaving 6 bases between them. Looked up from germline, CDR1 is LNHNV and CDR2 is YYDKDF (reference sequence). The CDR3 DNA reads TGTGCCACCAGCAGAAAGGGAAATGAGCAGTTCTTC. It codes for CATSRKGNEQFF.

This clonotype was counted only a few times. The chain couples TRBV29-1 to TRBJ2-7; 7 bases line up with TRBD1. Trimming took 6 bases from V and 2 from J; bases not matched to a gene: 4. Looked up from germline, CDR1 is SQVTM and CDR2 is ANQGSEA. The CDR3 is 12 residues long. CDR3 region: CSVEGAAYEQYF. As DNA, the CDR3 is TGCAGCGTCGAGGGGGCCGCCTACGAGCAGTACTTC.

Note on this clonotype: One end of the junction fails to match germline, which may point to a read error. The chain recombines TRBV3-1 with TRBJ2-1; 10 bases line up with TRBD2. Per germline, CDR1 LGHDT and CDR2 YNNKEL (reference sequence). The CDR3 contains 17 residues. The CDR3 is CASTQEGLAGATNEQFF. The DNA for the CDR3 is TGTGCCAGCACCCAAGAAGGGCTAGCGGGAGCAACAAATGAGCAGTTCTTC.

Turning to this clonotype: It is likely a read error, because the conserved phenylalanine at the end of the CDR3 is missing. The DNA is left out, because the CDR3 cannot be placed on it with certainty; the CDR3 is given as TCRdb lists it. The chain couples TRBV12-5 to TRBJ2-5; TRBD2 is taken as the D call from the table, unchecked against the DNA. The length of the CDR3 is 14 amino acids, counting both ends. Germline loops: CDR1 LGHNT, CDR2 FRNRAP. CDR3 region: CASGLSPAGDPPFV.

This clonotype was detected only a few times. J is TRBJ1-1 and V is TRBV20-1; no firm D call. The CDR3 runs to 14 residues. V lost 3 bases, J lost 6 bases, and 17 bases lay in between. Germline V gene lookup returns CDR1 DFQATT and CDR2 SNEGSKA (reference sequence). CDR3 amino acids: CSASEEGLNSEAFF. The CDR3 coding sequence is TGCAGTGCTAGTGAAGAGGGCCTCAACTCTGAAGCTTTCTTT.

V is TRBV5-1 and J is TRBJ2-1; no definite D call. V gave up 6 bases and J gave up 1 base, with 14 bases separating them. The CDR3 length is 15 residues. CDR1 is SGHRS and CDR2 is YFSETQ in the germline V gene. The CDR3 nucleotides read TGCGCCAGCACACGACTCCCCGGTTCCTACAATGAGCAGTTCTTC. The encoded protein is CASTRLPGSYNEQFF.

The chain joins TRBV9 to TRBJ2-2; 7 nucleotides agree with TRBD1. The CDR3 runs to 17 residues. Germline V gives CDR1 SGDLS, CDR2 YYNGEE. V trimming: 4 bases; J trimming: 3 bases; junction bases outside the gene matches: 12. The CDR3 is CASSFRLAGGYTGELFF. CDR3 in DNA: TGTGCCAGCAGCTTCCGGCTGGCAGGGGGATACACCGGGGAGCTGTTTTTT.

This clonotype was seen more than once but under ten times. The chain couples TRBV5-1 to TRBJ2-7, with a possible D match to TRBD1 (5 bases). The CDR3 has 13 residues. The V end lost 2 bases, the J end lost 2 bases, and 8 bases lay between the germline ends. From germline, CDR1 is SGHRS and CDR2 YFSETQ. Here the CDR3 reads CASSFDRAYEQYF. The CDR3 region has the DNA TGCGCCAGCAGCTTCGACAGAGCCTACGAGCAGTACTTC.

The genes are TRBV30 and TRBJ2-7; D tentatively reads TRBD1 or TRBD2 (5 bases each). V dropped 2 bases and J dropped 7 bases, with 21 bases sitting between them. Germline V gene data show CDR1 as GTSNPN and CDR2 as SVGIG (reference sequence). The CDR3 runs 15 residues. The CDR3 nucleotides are TGTGCCTGGAGTCCCCCCGAGGGGCCAACCGGGGAGCAGTACTTC. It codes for CAWSPPEGPTGEQYF.

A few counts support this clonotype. The CDR3 sequence is CASSYGRKYEQYF. The CDR3 region has the DNA TGTGCCAGCAGTTACGGGCGCAAGTACGAGCAGTACTTC. The chain is built from TRBV6-5 and TRBJ2-7; D gene uncertain. V shed 2 bases and J shed 4 bases, with 9 bases lying between them. The CDR3 is made up of 13 amino acids. Germline assignment: CDR1 MNHEY and CDR2 SVGAGI.